This T cell receptor beta chain was documented in a study of T cell responses to AZD1222 COVID-19 vaccine. Study results and caveats: Clonal diversity was possibly underestimated, and white British individuals and females predominated among donors.

TCRdb keeps only in-frame clones here, not all; method: immunoSEQ multiplex PCR. The sample carries about 110,000 clones, 94% recorded once. The CDR3 extends over 14 amino acids. Deletions cut 3 bases from V and 7 bases from J, with 12 bases between. Per germline, CDR1 SSHAT and CDR2 FNYEAQ (reference sequence). This clone has only one observation. What it recognizes is unknown. The clonotype comes from an adult who received the AZD1222 COVID-19 vaccine. The genes are TRBV7-7 and TRBJ1-4, with D perhaps TRBD1 (6 bases). Source: peripheral blood, taken 28 days after the second AZD1222 dose. This CDR3 is CASSFGGIGEKLFF. CDR3 coding DNA: TGTGCCAGCAGCTTCGGGGGCATAGGTGAAAAACTGTTTTTT.